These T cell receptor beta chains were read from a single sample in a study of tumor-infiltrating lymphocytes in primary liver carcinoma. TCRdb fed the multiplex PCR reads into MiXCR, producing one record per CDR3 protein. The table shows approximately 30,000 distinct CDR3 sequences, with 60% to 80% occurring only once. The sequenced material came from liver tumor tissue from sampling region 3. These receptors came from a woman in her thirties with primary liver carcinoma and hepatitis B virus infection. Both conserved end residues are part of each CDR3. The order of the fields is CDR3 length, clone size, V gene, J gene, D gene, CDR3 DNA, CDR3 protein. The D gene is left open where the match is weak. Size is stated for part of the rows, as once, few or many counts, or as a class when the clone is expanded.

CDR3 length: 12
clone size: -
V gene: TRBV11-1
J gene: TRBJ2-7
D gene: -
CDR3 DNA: TGTGCCAGTAGCCTCATGGGTTACGAGCAGTACTTT
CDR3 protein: CASSLMGYEQYF

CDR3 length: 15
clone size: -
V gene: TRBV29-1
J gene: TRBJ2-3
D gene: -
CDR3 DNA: TGCAGTGCTGGGAAGGCTCAGGGTACCACAGATACGCAGTATTTT
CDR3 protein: CSAGKAQGTTDTQYF

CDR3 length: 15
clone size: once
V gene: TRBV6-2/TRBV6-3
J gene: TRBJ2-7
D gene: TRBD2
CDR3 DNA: TGTGCCAGCAGTACCCCACGGCGGGGGATCTACGAGCACTACTTC
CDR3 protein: CASSTPRRGIYEHYF

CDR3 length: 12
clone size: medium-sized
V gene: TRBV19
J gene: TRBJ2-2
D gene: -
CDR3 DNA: TGTGCCAGTAGTATTTGGACCGGGGAGCTGTTTTTT
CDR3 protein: CASSIWTGELFF

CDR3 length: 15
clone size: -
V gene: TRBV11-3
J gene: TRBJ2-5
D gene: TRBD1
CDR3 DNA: TGTGCCAGGAGCTTAGGTAGAGGGGGCCAAGAGACTCATTATTTC
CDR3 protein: CARSLGRGGQETHYF

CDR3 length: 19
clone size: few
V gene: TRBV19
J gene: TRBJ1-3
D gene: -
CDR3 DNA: TGTGCCAGTATCCGCCAGTCCCCATGGGGTTCCTACTCTGGAAACACCATATATTTT
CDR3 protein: CASIRQSPWGSYSGNTIYF

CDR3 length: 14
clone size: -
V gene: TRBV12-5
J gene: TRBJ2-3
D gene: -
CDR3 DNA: TGTGCTAGTGGATTAGTGCGGGTAAGAGATACGCAGTATTTT
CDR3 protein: CASGLVRVRDTQYF

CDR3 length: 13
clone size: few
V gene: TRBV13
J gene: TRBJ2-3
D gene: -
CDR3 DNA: TGTGCCAGCAGCTTAGGAGACACAAATACGCAGTATTTT
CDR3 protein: CASSLGDTNTQYF

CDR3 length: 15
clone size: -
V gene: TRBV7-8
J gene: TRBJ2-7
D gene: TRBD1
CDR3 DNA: TGTGCCAGCAGCCAAACTAGCAGGGGGCCCTACGAGCAGTATTTC
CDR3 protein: CASSQTSRGPYEQYF

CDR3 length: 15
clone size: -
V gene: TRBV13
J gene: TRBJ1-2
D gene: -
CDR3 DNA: TGTACCAGCAGCTCCCGTGACGGACACGGCTATGGCTACACCTTC
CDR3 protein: CTSSSRDGHGYGYTF

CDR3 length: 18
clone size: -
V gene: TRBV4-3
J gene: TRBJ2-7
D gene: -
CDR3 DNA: TGCGCCAGCAGCCAAGCTGTGAAGGGGGGTAACATTAGCTACGAGCGGTACTTC
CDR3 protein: CASSQAVKGGNISYERYF

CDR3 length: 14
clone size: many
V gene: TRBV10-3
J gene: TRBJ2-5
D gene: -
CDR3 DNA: TGTGCCAGCCGAGAGGGAGGTAGACAAGAGACCCAGTACTTC
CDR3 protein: CASREGGRQETQYF

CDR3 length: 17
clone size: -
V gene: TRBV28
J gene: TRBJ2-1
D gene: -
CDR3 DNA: TGTGCCAGCAGTTCACCGTCGGGGACCGGCTCCTACAATGAGCAGTTCTTC
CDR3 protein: CASSSPSGTGSYNEQFF

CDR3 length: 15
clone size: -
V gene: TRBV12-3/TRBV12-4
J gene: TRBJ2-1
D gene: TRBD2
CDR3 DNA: TGTGCCAGCAGCCTGACCGAGACTAGCGGAGTTGAACAGTTCTTC
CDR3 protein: CASSLTETSGVEQFF

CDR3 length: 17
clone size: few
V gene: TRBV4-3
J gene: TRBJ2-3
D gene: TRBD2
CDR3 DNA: TGCGCCAGCAGCCCCCGGGCGGGCGGGAGGACGGGTAATACGCAGTATTTT
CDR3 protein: CASSPRAGGRTGNTQYF

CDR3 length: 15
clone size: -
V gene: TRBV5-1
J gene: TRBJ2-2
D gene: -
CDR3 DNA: TGCACCAGCAGCTTGGCTGCGGGGAACACCAGGGAGCTGTTTTTT
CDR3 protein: CTSSLAAGNTRELFF

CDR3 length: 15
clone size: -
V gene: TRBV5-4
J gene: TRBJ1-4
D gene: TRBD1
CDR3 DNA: TGCGCCAGCAACACCAACAGGGGGCTAAAAGAAAAACTGTTTTTT
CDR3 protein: CASNTNRGLKEKLFF

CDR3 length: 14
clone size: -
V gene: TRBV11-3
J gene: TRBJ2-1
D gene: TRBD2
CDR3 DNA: TGTGCCAGCAGCTTGGGACTAGCGGGAATTGAGCAGTTCTTC
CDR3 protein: CASSLGLAGIEQFF

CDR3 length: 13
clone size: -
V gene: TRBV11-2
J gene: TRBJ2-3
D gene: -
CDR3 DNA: TGTGCCAGCAGGAGGGACAAGGCTGATACGCAGTATTTT
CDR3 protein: CASRRDKADTQYF

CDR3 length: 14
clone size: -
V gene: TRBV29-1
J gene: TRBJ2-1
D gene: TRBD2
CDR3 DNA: TGTATCGCCGCCGGGCTAGCGGGCTACAATGAGCAGCTCTTC
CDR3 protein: CIAAGLAGYNEQLF

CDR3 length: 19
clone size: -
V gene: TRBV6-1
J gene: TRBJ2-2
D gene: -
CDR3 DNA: TGTGCCTGCAGTGAAACCCTTCCCGGGGGCGCCGAGAACATCGGGGAGCTGTTTTTT
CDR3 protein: CACSETLPGGAENIGELFF

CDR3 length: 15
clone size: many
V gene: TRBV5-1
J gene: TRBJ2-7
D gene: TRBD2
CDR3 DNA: TGCGCCAGCAGCTTGACAGGTCTAGCGGTCTACGAGCAGTACTTC
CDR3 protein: CASSLTGLAVYEQYF

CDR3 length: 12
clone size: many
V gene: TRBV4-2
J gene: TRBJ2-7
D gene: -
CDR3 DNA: TGTGCCAGCATCCAAGAGGCCCACGAGCAGTACTTC
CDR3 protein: CASIQEAHEQYF

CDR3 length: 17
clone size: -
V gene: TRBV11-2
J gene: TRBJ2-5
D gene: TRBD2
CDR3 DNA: TGTGCCCGCAGCCCTAGGGGACAACTAGCGGGCCTAGAGACCCAGTACTTC
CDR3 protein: CARSPRGQLAGLETQYF

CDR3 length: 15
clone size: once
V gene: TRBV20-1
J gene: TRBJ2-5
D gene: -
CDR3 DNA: TGCAGTGCTCTGGCACCGCTAGCCGCAAAAGTGACCCAGTACTTC
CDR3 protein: CSALAPLAAKVTQYF

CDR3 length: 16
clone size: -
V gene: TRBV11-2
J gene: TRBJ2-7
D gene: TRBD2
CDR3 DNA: TGTGCCAGCAGTTTAGTGGTGGGACTAGCGGGGGAAGAACATTACTTC
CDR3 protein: CASSLVVGLAGEEHYF

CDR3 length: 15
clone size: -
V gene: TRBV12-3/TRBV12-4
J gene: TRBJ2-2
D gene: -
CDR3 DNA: TGTGCCAGCCGGGAGTGGGACAAGAACATCGGGGAGCTGTTTTTT
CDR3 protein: CASREWDKNIGELFF

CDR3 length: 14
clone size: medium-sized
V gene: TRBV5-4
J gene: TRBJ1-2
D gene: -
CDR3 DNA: TGTGCCAGCAGCCGGCAGGGAGTAATTGGGGGCTACACCTTC
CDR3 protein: CASSRQGVIGGYTF

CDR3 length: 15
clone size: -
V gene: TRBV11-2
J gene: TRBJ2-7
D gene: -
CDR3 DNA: TGTGCCAACAGCCCCCGAACGGGAGGGGGCTACGAGCTGTACTTC
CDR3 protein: CANSPRTGGGYELYF

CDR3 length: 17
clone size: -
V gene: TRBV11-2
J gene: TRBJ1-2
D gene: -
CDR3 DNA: TGTGCCAGCAGCTTAGATCAGATCAGGGCGCCGCGCTATGGCTACACCTTC
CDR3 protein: CASSLDQIRAPRYGYTF

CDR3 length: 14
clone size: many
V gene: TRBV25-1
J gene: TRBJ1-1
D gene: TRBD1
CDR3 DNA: TGTGCCAGCAGTGGGGACAGGAGGCACACTGAAGCTTTCTTT
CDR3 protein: CASSGDRRHTEAFF

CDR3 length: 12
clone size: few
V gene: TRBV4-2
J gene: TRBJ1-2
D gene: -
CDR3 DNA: TGTACCAGCAGCCCGGGAGACTATGGCTACACCTTC
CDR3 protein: CTSSPGDYGYTF

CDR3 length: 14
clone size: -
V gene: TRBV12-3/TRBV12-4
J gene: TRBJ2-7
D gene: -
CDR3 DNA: TGTGCCAGCAGTTTATGGGAGGGGGCCTACGAGTACTACTTC
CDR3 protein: CASSLWEGAYEYYF

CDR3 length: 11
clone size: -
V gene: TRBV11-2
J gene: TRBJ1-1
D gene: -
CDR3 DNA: TGTGCCAGCAGCCCAGGGAATGAAGGTTTCTTT
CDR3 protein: CASSPGNEGFF

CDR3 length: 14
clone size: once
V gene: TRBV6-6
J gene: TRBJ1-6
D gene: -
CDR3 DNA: TGTGCAAGCGGTTACAGAGGGATGGATTCACCCCTCCACTTT
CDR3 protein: CASGYRGMDSPLHF

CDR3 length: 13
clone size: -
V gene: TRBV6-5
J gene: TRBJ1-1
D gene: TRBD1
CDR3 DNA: TGTGACGGCAGTTGGAACAGGGGCGCTGAAGCTTTCTTT
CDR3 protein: CDGSWNRGAEAFF

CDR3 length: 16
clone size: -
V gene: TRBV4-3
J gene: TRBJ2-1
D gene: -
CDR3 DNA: TGCGCCAGCAGCCAAGATGAGGGAAGCTCCTACAATGAGTGGTTCTTT
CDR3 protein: CASSQDEGSSYNEWFF

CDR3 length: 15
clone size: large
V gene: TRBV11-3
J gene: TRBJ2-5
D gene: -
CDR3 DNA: TGTGCCAGCAGCCCACCGGGGGCCTACCAAGAGACCCAGTACTTC
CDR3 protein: CASSPPGAYQETQYF

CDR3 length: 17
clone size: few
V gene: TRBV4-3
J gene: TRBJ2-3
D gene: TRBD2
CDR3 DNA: TGCGCCAGCGGCCATGACGGGGCGGGAGGGTTCACAGATACGCACTATTTT
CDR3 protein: CASGHDGAGGFTDTHYF

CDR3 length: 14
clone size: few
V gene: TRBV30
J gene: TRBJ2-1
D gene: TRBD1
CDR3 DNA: TGTGCCTGGAGCCCGGGACAGGGATTTGGTAAGCTGTTCTTC
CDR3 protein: CAWSPGQGFGKLFF

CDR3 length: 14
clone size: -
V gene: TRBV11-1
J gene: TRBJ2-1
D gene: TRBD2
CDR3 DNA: TGTGCCAGCAGCCGACTAGTGGGGGGGTTTAAGCAGTTCTTC
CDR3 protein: CASSRLVGGFKQFF

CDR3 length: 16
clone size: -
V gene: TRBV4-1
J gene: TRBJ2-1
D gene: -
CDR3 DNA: TGCGCCAACAGCCAAAAGTCATCAACAGGATACAATGAGCAGTTCTTC
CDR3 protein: CANSQKSSTGYNEQFF

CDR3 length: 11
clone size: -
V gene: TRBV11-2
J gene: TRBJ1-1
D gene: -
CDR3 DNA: TGTGCCGGTAGCTTAGGTACTGAAGCTTCCTTT
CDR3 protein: CAGSLGTEASF

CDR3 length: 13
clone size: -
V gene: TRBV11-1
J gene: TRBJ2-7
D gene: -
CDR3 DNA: TGCGACAACAGCTTCGTGGACAGCTACGAGCAGTACTTC
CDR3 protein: CDNSFVDSYEQYF

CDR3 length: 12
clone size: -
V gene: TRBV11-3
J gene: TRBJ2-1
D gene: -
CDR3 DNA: TGTTCCAGCCTCCTGACAGGTGTCGAGCAGTTTTTC
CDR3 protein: CSSLLTGVEQFF

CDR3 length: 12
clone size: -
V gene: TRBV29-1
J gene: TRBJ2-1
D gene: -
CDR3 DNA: TGCAGCGTTCAGGACAGCTACGATGAGCAGCTCTTC
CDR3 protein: CSVQDSYDEQLF

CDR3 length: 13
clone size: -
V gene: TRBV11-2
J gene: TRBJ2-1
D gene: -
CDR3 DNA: TGTGCCATCAGCTTATCGGCTACGAATGAGCAATTCTTC
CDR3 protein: CAISLSATNEQFF

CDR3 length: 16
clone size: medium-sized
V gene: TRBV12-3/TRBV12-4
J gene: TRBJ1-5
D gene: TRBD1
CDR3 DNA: TGTGCCAGCAGCCGCTCCACAGGGGATCTAAATCAGCCCCAGCATTTT
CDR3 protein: CASSRSTGDLNQPQHF

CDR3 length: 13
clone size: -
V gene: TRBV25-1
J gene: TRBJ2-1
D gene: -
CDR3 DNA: TGTGCCAGCAGTGAGCGGGACAACAATGAGCAGTTCTTC
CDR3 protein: CASSERDNNEQFF

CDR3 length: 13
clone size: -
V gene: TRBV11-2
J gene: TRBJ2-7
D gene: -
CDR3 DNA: TGTGCCAGCAGCTTAGATCATAAGAGCGAGCAATATTTC
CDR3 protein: CASSLDHKSEQYF

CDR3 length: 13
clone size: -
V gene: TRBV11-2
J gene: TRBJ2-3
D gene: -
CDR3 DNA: TGTGCCAGCAGCTTAGATCGAAGAGATGCGCAGTATTTT
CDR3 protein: CASSLDRRDAQYF